The 13 T cell receptor beta chains below all came from one sample that was sequenced in a study of T-cell memory formation after mild COVID-19. TCRdb reanalysed the 5' RACE reads using MiXCR and keeps one entry per CDR3 protein. The top ten clones hold 3.5% of a sample with 200,000 to 250,000 distinct CDR3 sequences, more than 8% of them seen once. Sequencing input: PBMCs or a T cell subset sorted from them (not recorded which). These receptors came from a man aged 18 to 29 who had mild COVID-19 (a few samples of this study predate the infection). Cell type and time point are not known.

The chain employs TRBV20-1 and TRBJ2-1; 8 nucleotides match TRBD1. The germline V gene has CDR1 DFQATT and CDR2 SNEGSKA (reference sequence). The CDR3 spans 15 residues. J was trimmed by 7 bases and V by 6 bases; bases with no gene match: 14. CDR3 nucleotide sequence: TGCAGTGCCTACCCGGACAGGGATGGTAAGAATGAGCAGTTCTTC. Translating gives CSAYPDRDGKNEQFF.

This clonotype occurred a few times. The CDR3 DNA is TGTGCCAGCAGGAAAGATAGGAAATCTTACGATGAAGCTTTCTTT. Its protein is CASRKDRKSYDEAFF. The rearrangement links TRBV7-2 to TRBJ1-1, with unresolved D. V lost 6 bases to trimming and J lost 7 bases, with 21 bases between them. Germline CDR1 is SGHTA and CDR2 is FQGNSA. This CDR3 region has 15 residues.

The chain has TRBV9 and TRBJ1-3; D is unclear. Trimming cost V 3 bases and J 1 base, with 8 bases left between them. The CDR3 covers 14 residues. Germline-derived CDR1 and CDR2 are SGDLS and YYNGEE. This CDR3 reads CASSARKSGNTIYF. The CDR3 DNA follows: TGTGCCAGCAGCGCACGTAAATCTGGAAACACCATATATTTT.

With regard to this clonotype: A read error is possible here, since a much larger clone lies one base away. CDR3 loop: CSAIPEVNTEAFF. CDR3 DNA sequence: TGCAGTGCTATACCGGAGGTTAACACTGAAGCTTTCTTT. The chain combines TRBV20-1 with TRBJ1-1; D not resolved. The CDR3 length is 13 residues. Trimming shortened V by 4 bases and J by 2 bases, and 11 bases separated the two germline ends. Germline V gene data show CDR1 as DFQATT and CDR2 as SNEGSKA (reference sequence).

This clonotype has more than one count but fewer than ten. The chain uses TRBV25-1 and TRBJ1-1; TRBD1 is a possible D gene (6 bases). The V gene lost 3 bases and the J gene lost 1 base, with 15 bases spanning the gap. The CDR3 contains 16 residues. Germline V CDR1 and CDR2: MGHDK, SYGVNS. Here the CDR3 reads CASSEMGRGRNTEAFF. The CDR3 nucleotides are TGTGCCAGCAGTGAGATGGGCCGGGGGCGGAACACTGAAGCTTTCTTT.

This clonotype was seen a few times. The V gene is TRBV4-3, the J gene TRBJ2-1; 8 bases map to TRBD2. Germline trimming cut 4 bases from V and 6 bases from J; bases unmatched to any gene: 5. Germline-derived CDR1 and CDR2 are LGHNA and YSLEER. The CDR3 length is 14 residues. The CDR3 DNA is TGCGCCAGCAGCCGCGGCGGGGGGCTCAATGAGCAGTTCTTC. This gives the protein CASSRGGGLNEQFF.

The chain links TRBV6-5 to TRBJ2-5, with D perhaps TRBD1 (5 bases). The V and J ends lost 4 bases and 1 base respectively, with 16 bases between them. CDR3 length: 16 residues. Germline CDR1 is MNHEY and CDR2 is SVGAGI. CDR3 nucleotides: TGTGCCAGCAGTTTTCTCTCCCGACAGTTCCAAGAGACCCAGTACTTC. Protein sequence: CASSFLSRQFQETQYF.

The chain links TRBV28 to TRBJ2-5; 9 bases line up with TRBD2. The CDR3 sequence is 14 residues long. Losses at the gene ends were 10 bases for V and 0 bases for J; bases not matched to a gene: 6. Germline V gives CDR1 MDHEN, CDR2 SYDVKM. CDR3 DNA: TGTGCCACGGGACTAGCAGCACACCAAGAGACCCAGTACTTC. Encoded protein: CATGLAAHQETQYF.

The CDR3 nucleotides read TGCGCCAGCAGCGAAGGACGTCCGGCAATTAAGCAGTATTTT. Translating it yields CASSEGRPAIKQYF. The chain links TRBV5-1 to TRBJ2-3; D remains unclear. The CDR3 totals 14 residues. Germline V gene lookup returns CDR1 SGHRS and CDR2 YFSETQ. Trimming took off 4 bases at V and 11 bases at J, with 20 bases between the two ends.

This clonotype has a handful of counts. CDR3 sequence: CSARDPSGTSGREQFF. In DNA, the CDR3 is TGCAGTGCTAGAGATCCATCCGGGACTAGCGGGCGTGAGCAGTTCTTC. The chain combines TRBV20-1 with TRBJ2-1; 12 bases are a match to TRBD2. The germline gives CDR1 DFQATT, CDR2 SNEGSKA (reference sequence). This CDR3 comprises 16 residues. Trimming took 0 bases from V and 9 from J; bases not matched to a gene: 9.

In its sample, this clonotype ranks as medium-sized. The chain couples TRBV7-9 to TRBJ2-1; 9 nucleotides match TRBD2. V dropped 0 bases and J dropped 1; count of bases not matched to a gene: 1. This CDR3 is 16 amino acids long. Germline CDR1 is SEHNR and CDR2 is FQNEAQ (reference sequence). CDR3: CASSLALAGSYNEQFF. CDR3 coding DNA: TGTGCCAGCAGCTTAGCTCTAGCGGGGTCCTACAATGAGCAGTTCTTC. The full variable domain, its missing parts supplied by reference TRBV7-9 and TRBJ2-1, is DTGVSQNPRHKITKRGQNVTFRCDPISEHNRLYWYRQTLGQGPEFLTYFQNEAQLEKSRLLSDRFSAERPKGSFSTLEIQRTEQGDSAMYLCASSLALAGSYNEQFFGPGTRLTVL.

The table lists this clonotype with many counts. CDR3 protein: CASAEGWNNEQFF. The CDR3 nucleotides are TGTGCCAGCGCCGAGGGGTGGAACAATGAGCAGTTCTTC. The gene calls are TRBV12-3 or TRBV12-4 and TRBJ2-1; perhaps D is TRBD1 or TRBD2 (5 bases each). The CDR3 has 13 residues. V lost 8 bases to trimming and J lost 5 bases, with 13 bases between them.

This sequence joins TRBV4-1 and TRBJ1-2; D is perhaps TRBD1 (6 bases). V was cut by 1 base and J by 5 bases, with 17 bases left in between. CDR1 is MGHRA and CDR2 is YSYEKL in the germline V gene. CDR3 length: 16 amino acids. In nucleotides, the CDR3 is TGCGCCAGCAGCCAAGTGACTCGGGGGCCGAGGTATGGCTACACCTTC. Translating it yields CASSQVTRGPRYGYTF.